The T cell receptor beta chain under discussion was sequenced for a study of T cell repertoires in cytomegalovirus infection. Study overall: From public TCR beta signatures came an indication of both CMV infection and matching HLA type.

Germline CDR1 SNHLY, CDR2 FYNNEI. The CDR3 is 15 residues long. The V segment lost 3 bases and the J segment 1 base; nucleotides outside the gene matches: 4. MiXCR was run by TCRdb on the reads, yielding one entry per CDR3 protein. The sample holds 650,000 to 900,000 distinct CDR3 sequences, approximately 32% seen once. As for this clonotype: Its antigen is not known.

The chain combines TRBV2 with TRBJ2-7; TRBD1 agrees at 9 bases. Material: cultured CD8+ T cells from PBMCs, obtained from culture after CMV antigen stimulation. The receptor was derived from a human donor in good health (CMV status not recorded). Some clones in this sample may be carry-over from other donors' samples. DNA for the CDR3: TGTGCCAGCAGTGAGGGGACAGGGTCTTCCTACGAGCAGTACGTC. Its translation is CASSEGTGSSYEQYV.